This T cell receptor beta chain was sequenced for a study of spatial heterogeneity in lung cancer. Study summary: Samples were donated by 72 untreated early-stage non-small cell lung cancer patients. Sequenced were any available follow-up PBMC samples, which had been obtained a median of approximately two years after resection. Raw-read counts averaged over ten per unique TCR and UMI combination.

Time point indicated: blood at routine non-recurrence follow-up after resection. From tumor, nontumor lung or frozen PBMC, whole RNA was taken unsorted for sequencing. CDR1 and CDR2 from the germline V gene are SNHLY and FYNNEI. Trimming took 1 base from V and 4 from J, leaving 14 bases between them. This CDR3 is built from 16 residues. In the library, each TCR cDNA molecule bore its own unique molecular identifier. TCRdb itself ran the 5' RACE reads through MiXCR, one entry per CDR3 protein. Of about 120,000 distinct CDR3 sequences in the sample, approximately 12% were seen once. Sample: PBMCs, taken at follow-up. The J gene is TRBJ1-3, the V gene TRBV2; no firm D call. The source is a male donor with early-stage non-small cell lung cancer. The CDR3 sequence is CASSEGIGRRGNTIYF. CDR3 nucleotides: TGTGCCAGCAGTGAAGGCATTGGACGGAGAGGAAACACCATATATTTT.